The present T cell receptor (beta chain) was sequenced within a study of shared clonotypes between healthy human individuals. V lost 1 base and J 5 bases, leaving 8 bases between the germline ends. The CDR3 covers 13 residues. Germline V gene lookup returns CDR1 SGHAT and CDR2 FQNNGV. TCRdb's table, derived via immunoSEQ multiplex PCR, lists solely in-frame clones and lacks some. The repertoire holds about 1,500,000 clones, with roughly 96% as singletons. The donor population consisted of healthy HIV-negative adults with no recent acute infections or vaccinations. The source material was naive CD4+ T cells sorted from blood. Subset defined: CD45RA+ positively selected. V gene TRBV11-2 combines with J gene TRBJ1-2; D is unresolved. The receptor was derived from a man aged 25 to 40 in good health. This chain's CDR3 is CASSLGGGYGYTF. Written as DNA, the CDR3 is TGTGCCAGCAGCTTAGGGGGAGGGTATGGCTACACCTTC.